Given below is one T cell receptor (beta chain) in context. The entry originates in a study of blood T cell repertoires in COVID-19. Study information: Acute and convalescent COVID-19 specimens originated in the United States, Italy and Spain. Sample material is recorded as cDNA or gDNA derived from T cells, B-cell-depleted T cells, or PBMCs.

In the authors' methods: How many nucleated cells were present was estimated from reference gene primer amplification. TCRdb keeps only in-frame clones here, not all; method: immunoSEQ multiplex PCR. V and J calls and clone size come straight from that table; D and trimming were deduced from the DNA. This table holds fewer than 100,000 clones, 90% found once. CDR1 and CDR2 (germline): SNHLY, FYNNEI. Trimming removed 3 bases at V and 2 bases at J, with 15 bases between. The CDR3 covers 16 residues. The chain has TRBV2 and TRBJ2-3; possible D gene TRBD2, 6 bases. The sequence was obtained from a woman of 80 years or more with acute or convalescent COVID-19. The source material was peripheral blood. CDR3 nucleotide sequence: TGTGCCAGCAGTGAGGGGGGAGGTGGGCACACAGATACGCAGTATTTT. Translated: CASSEGGGGHTDTQYF.